One T cell receptor beta chain is described in this entry. The specificity of this receptor is unknown. No much larger clone exists at a distance of one base, and base qualities are not known. The sample is drawn from a study of T cell responses to AZD1222 COVID-19 vaccine listed by TCRdb under 2021. In terms of the full investigation: TCR sequencing was performed for roughly 250 trial participants, of whom about 200 were given two doses of AZD1222 and around 25 were given two doses of MenACWY control vaccine. Enrollment into the trials was organized by age into subgroups of 18-55, 56-69 and 70-plus years, and those subgroups contained approximately 160, 26 and 62 TCR-sequenced participants, respectively. The paper as a whole reports these results and caveats: Nearly half of unique spike-specific TCRs reportedly recognized epitopes outside regions mutated in the B.1.351 and B.1.1.7 variants. Spike-specific TCR breadth and depth rose significantly after two AZD1222 doses compared with day 0 and with MenACWY recipients. Conclusions about previously exposed vaccinees are limited because only six or seven AZD1222 recipients were SARS-CoV-2 seropositive at baseline. Participants were mostly white British and included more females than males, and it was suggested by the authors that clonal diversity may have been underestimated. No day 14 peak-response samples were available, so repertoires were characterized only after the peak T cell response. Vaccine-associated CD4 TCRs spanned the whole spike protein, with dominant responses in regions 160-218 and 743-854. The 56-69-year group was small, and its depth increase did not reach significance, likely because of low power.

The CDR3 regions of human TCRbeta chains were analyzed by immunosequencing. In the original analysis: TCRs in the repertoires were compared against a reference library of SARS-CoV-2-specific TCRs that had been generated with the MIRA antigen-specificity platform. Breadth meant the fraction of unique TCRs that were SARS-CoV-2-associated, whereas depth meant the fraction of total T cells that were SARS-CoV-2-associated. Using the MIRA data, every spike-specific TCR was mapped to the spike region that the TCR reacted to and assigned to either a CD4 or a CD8 class. Log10-transformed breadth and depth values were compared by one-way ANOVA with Sidak's multiple comparisons tests. The source is immuneACCESS, and TCRdb retained only in-frame sequences with V and J called. Part of the clones is not carried over; for the studies checked, unresolved V genes explain less than half of this, and the remainder is unexplained. V and J calls and clone size follow that table, whereas D and trimming were derived from the DNA. The sample table contains 140,000 to 150,000 clones; only one count was recorded for 90% to 95% of them. The ten biggest clones cover approximately 3.9% of the sample.

Relative to germline, V is missing 3 bases and J is missing 10 bases, with 3 bases of the junction outside any gene match. The germline V gene encodes CDR1 SGHDT and CDR2 YYEEEE. Its CDR3 holds 13 amino acids, cysteine through phenylalanine. The DNA shown is the 39-base CDR3, in frame from base 1. The time point label on this specimen signifies: about 28 days (+/-7) after the second vaccine dose. AZD1222 recipients with second doses at about 4 weeks or about 12 weeks were pooled, because spike-specific TCR depth and breadth did not differ between schedules. Samples from vaccinated people were obtained from the UK trials COV001 and COV002, which included a single-blind randomized controlled phase 2/3 trial of AZD1222 (ChAdOx1 nCoV-19) in healthy adults. Trial participant PBMC samples were collected at day 0 and day 28 after the second dose for TCRbeta chain sequencing.

Recombination joined TRBV5-6 with TRBJ2-3; TRBD2 lines up with 12 middle nucleotides. The material sequenced was peripheral blood, taken 28 days after the second AZD1222 dose. The TCR originated in an adult who received the AZD1222 COVID-19 vaccine. The sequenced DNA: TGTGCCAGCAGCTGGCTAGCGGGGGGGGCGCAGTATTTT. Its protein is CASSWLAGGAQYF.